One sample yielded the 30 T cell receptor beta chains listed below, sequenced in a study of response to subunit inactivated influenza vaccine. TCRdb ran MiXCR on the RT-PCR reads and lists one entry per CDR3 protein. The table lists some 600,000 distinct CDR3 sequences, about 14% of them singletons, with roughly 7.2% in the top ten. Sequencing was performed on PBMCs from blood, taken 14 days before vaccination. These receptors came from a man aged 50 to 60 who received an inactivated influenza vaccine.

This rearrangement joins TRBV7-8 to TRBJ2-5; 10 bases agree with TRBD1. The CDR3 length is 15 residues. V dropped 0 bases and J dropped 5; count of bases not matched to a gene: 3. Germline CDR1 and CDR2: SGHVS and FQNEAQ. CDR3 sequence: CASSLATGGFETQYF. The CDR3 DNA reads as TGTGCCAGCAGCTTAGCGACAGGGGGCTTTGAGACCCAGTACTTC.

J is TRBJ1-2 and V is TRBV4-1, with 7 bases lining up with TRBD1. This CDR3 has 15 amino acids. Germline-derived CDR1 and CDR2 are MGHRA and YSYEKL. V shed 1 base, J shed 3 bases, and the junction held 5 bases outside the gene matches. The CDR3 sequence is CASSQGGQSYYGYTF. For the CDR3, the DNA is TGCGCCAGCAGCCAAGGGGGACAGTCATACTATGGCTACACCTTC.

The chain employs TRBV5-1 and TRBJ1-2, with 7 nucleotides matching TRBD1. Germline V gene lookup returns CDR1 SGHRS and CDR2 YFSETQ. J was trimmed by 3 bases and V by 2 bases; bases with no gene match: 7. CDR3 length: 15 residues. The CDR3: CASSLEGARDYGYTF. CDR3 DNA: TGCGCCAGCAGCTTAGAGGGGGCGCGGGACTATGGCTACACCTTC.

The chain uses TRBV6-4 and TRBJ1-2; 7 bases fit TRBD1. Looked up from germline, CDR1 is MRHNA and CDR2 is SNTAGT. The CDR3 totals 13 residues. The V and J ends lost 2 bases and 7 bases, in that order; junction bases with no gene match: 4. The CDR3 coding sequence is TGTGCCAGCAGTGACGGCCAGGGGGTTGGCTACACCTTC. Its protein product is CASSDGQGVGYTF.

This clonotype was counted between two and nine times. The rearrangement links TRBV18 to TRBJ2-5; D tentatively fits TRBD1 or TRBD2 (5 bases each). Germline CDR1 KGHSH, CDR2 LQKENI. The V gene lost 6 bases and the J gene lost 3 bases, with 14 bases spanning the gap. The length of the CDR3 is 14 residues. CDR3 DNA sequence: TGTGCCAGCTCCCCAGCCGGGGCAGAAGAGACCCAGTACTTC. Protein: CASSPAGAEETQYF.

There are many counts of this clonotype. The gene calls are TRBV29-1 and TRBJ2-5, with 7 nucleotides matching TRBD2. The CDR3 sequence is 15 residues long. The V gene end was trimmed by 2 bases and the J gene end by 5 bases; junction bases not matched to a gene: 11. Germline values: CDR1 SQVTM, CDR2 ANQGSEA. This CDR3 reads CSVEREGMAWETQYF. CDR3 bases: TGCAGCGTTGAAAGGGAGGGAATGGCCTGGGAGACCCAGTACTTC. Together with reference TRBV29-1 and TRBJ2-5, the CDR3 gives the full variable domain: SAVISQKPSRDICQRGTSLTIQCQVDSQVTMMFWYRQQPGQSLTLIATANQGSEATYESGFVIDKFPISRPNLTFSTLTVSNMSPEDSSIYLCSVEREGMAWETQYFGPGTRLLVL.

The chain couples TRBV27 to TRBJ2-1, with D perhaps matching TRBD2 (5 bases). V was trimmed by 5 bases and J by 9 bases, leaving 17 bases between them. Germline values: CDR1 MNHEY, CDR2 SMNVEV (reference sequence). This CDR3 comprises 14 residues. The CDR3 is CASSPMGSAAEQFF. The CDR3 nucleotides are TGTGCCAGCAGTCCCATGGGGAGCGCCGCTGAGCAGTTCTTC.

The chain is built from TRBV12-5 and TRBJ2-5; no reliable D call. The J call may be wrong; the DNA end is better matched by TRBJ2-1. This CDR3 has 13 amino acids. Per the germline V gene, CDR1 is LGHNT and CDR2 is FRNRAP. In DNA, the CDR3 is TGTGCTAGTGGTTTGACACTACAAGAGACCCAGTTCTTC. This codes for CASGLTLQETQFF.

The CDR3 here is CASSLGTGGFYEQYF. CDR3 sequence (DNA): TGTGCCAGCAGCTTAGGCACAGGGGGTTTTTACGAGCAGTACTTC. J is TRBJ2-7 and V is TRBV11-2, with 8 bases identical to TRBD1. Trimming cost V 1 base and J 4 bases; bases outside gene matches: 6. The CDR3 has 15 amino acids. Per the germline V gene, CDR1 is SGHAT and CDR2 is FQNNGV. The variable domain in full, completed from reference TRBV11-2 and TRBJ2-7, reads EAGVAQSPRYKIIEKRQSVAFWCNPISGHATLYWYQQILGQGPKLLIQFQNNGVVDDSQLPKDRFSAERLKGVDSTLKIQPAKLEDSAVYLCASSLGTGGFYEQYFGPGTRLTVT.

For the CDR3, the DNA is TGTGCCAGCAGCTTAGGGATAGCGGGAACCTACAATGAGCAGTTCTTC. It specifies CASSLGIAGTYNEQFF. V and J are TRBV11-2 and TRBJ2-1, with 8 bases aligning to TRBD2. The CDR3 extends over 16 amino acids. Per germline, CDR1 SGHAT and CDR2 FQNNGV. Unmatched junction bases numbered 4, after V lost 1 base and J lost 2 bases.

The J gene is TRBJ2-5, the V gene TRBV6-1, with 7 bases lining up with TRBD2. Germline CDR1 reads MNHNS; CDR2 reads SASEGT. The V segment lost 6 bases and the J segment 5 bases; nucleotides outside the gene matches: 9. The CDR3 is 14 residues long. The CDR3 region has the DNA TGTGCCAGCAGCCCCCAGAATAGCGGGGAGACCCAGTACTTC. Amino acids: CASSPQNSGETQYF.

The genes are TRBV5-1 and TRBJ2-1; 12 nucleotides align to TRBD2. After removal of 5 bases from V and 0 bases from J, the junction contained 9 bases not matched to a gene. From germline, CDR1 is SGHRS and CDR2 YFSETQ. This CDR3 has 18 residues. The CDR3 DNA follows: TGCGCCAGCAGTGGGGGACTAGCGGGTTCGAGCTCCTACAATGAGCAGTTCTTC. Protein product: CASSGGLAGSSSYNEQFF.

This clonotype was detected ten times or more. The chain joins TRBV13 to TRBJ1-5; D unresolved. The CDR3 runs to 14 residues. The ends were cut back, 4 bases at V and 0 bases at J, with 7 bases in the middle. The germline V gene encodes CDR1 PRHDT and CDR2 FYEKMQ (reference sequence). The CDR3 reads CASSSRDSNQPQHF. The CDR3 DNA reads as TGTGCCAGCAGCTCCAGAGATAGCAATCAGCCCCAGCATTTT.

The rearrangement links TRBV10-3 to TRBJ2-7, with no clear D. Trimming cost V 0 bases and J 6 bases, with 12 bases left between them. This CDR3 contains 14 residues. CDR1 is ENHRY, CDR2 SYGVKD, per germline. The CDR3 is CAISESASFPEQYF. CDR3 nucleotide sequence: TGTGCCATCAGTGAGTCGGCGAGCTTCCCCGAGCAGTACTTC.

The DNA of the CDR3 is TGTGCCAGCAGCCCTGAAGGGCCAGCGGTACCTCAAGAGACCCAGTACTTC. Residues: CASSPEGPAVPQETQYF. The rearrangement links TRBV7-2 to TRBJ2-5; the D gene is possibly TRBD2 (5 bases). Germline CDR1 SGHTA, CDR2 FQGNSA. The CDR3 runs 17 residues. The germline V and J ends were trimmed by 5 bases and 2 bases, with 21 bases remaining between them. Using reference TRBV7-2 and TRBJ2-5 for the parts outside the CDR3, the full variable domain is GAGVSQSPSNKVTEKGKDVELRCDPISGHTALYWYRQSLGQGLEFLIYFQGNSAPDKSGLPSDRFSAERTGGSVSTLTIQRTQQEDSAVYLCASSPEGPAVPQETQYFGPGTRLLVL.

This clonotype was counted only a few times. The gene calls are TRBV28 and TRBJ2-1; 8 nucleotides agree with TRBD2. Trimming at V came to 1 base and at J to 4 bases, leaving 3 bases not matched to a gene. The CDR3 is 15 amino acids. Germline assignment: CDR1 MDHEN and CDR2 SYDVKM. In nucleotides, the CDR3 is TGTGCCAGCAGTTTATCTGCTAGCGGGTACAATGAGCAGTTCTTC. Protein product: CASSLSASGYNEQFF.

This clonotype has a count of ten or more. This rearrangement joins TRBV14 to TRBJ2-7; D perhaps matches TRBD2 (5 bases). CDR3 size: 14 residues. V was cut by 1 base and J by 5 bases, with 12 bases left in between. Looked up from germline, CDR1 is SGHDN and CDR2 is FVKESK. The CDR3 protein is CASSQAGGGDEQYF. DNA of the CDR3: TGTGCCAGCAGCCAAGCTGGAGGTGGGGACGAGCAGTACTTC.

J is TRBJ1-4 and V is TRBV6-2 or TRBV6-3, with a tentative D call TRBD1 (5 bases). Germline CDR1 and CDR2: MNHEY and SVGEGT. V was clipped by 7 bases and J by 7 bases, with 16 bases between them. There are 14 residues in the CDR3. CDR3 protein: CASTDAWDGEKLFF. The CDR3 region has the DNA TGTGCCAGCACCGATGCCTGGGACGGTGAAAAACTGTTTTTT.

Only a few counts were recorded for this clonotype. V is TRBV6-4 and J is TRBJ2-7; D may correspond to TRBD1 or TRBD2 (5 bases each). CDR3 size: 14 residues. V gave up 0 bases and J gave up 1 base, with 7 bases separating them. From germline, CDR1 is MRHNA and CDR2 SNTAGT. The CDR3 sequence: CASSDSRGSYEQYF. For the CDR3, the DNA is TGTGCCAGCAGTGACTCGAGGGGTTCCTACGAGCAGTACTTC.

V is TRBV9 and J is TRBJ2-5, with 12 bases matching TRBD1. With V trimmed by 2 bases and J by 2 bases, 4 bases remained unmatched. This CDR3 has 16 amino acids. Looked up from germline, CDR1 is SGDLS and CDR2 is YYNGEE. In DNA, the CDR3 is TGTGCCAGCAGCGTCGGGACAGGGGGCCCGCAAGAGACCCAGTACTTC. It yields the protein CASSVGTGGPQETQYF.

The chain is built from TRBV6-5 and TRBJ1-1, with D unclear. The V gene's germline CDR1 is MNHEY and CDR2 SVGAGI. V lost 2 bases to trimming and J lost 0 bases, with 13 bases between them. The CDR3 totals 16 residues. The DNA for the CDR3 is TGTGCCAGCAGTTACGCCCTTGGGGAATTGAACACTGAAGCTTTCTTT. Translated, it gives CASSYALGELNTEAFF.

The V and J genes are TRBV28 and TRBJ2-2, with 8 bases that match TRBD1. The CDR3 is made up of 15 amino acids. The V segment lost 5 bases and the J segment 5 bases; nucleotides outside the gene matches: 7. The germline V gene has CDR1 MDHEN and CDR2 SYDVKM. The DNA of the CDR3 is TGTGCCAGCAGTGCGGACAGGGCGGGAACCGGGGAGCTGTTTTTT. It encodes CASSADRAGTGELFF.

This clonotype was seen only a few times. V gene TRBV3-1 combines with J gene TRBJ2-7; TRBD1 aligns across 10 bases. CDR1 and CDR2 from the germline V gene are LGHDT and YNNKEL (reference sequence). This CDR3 is 16 amino acids long. The V segment lost 1 base and the J segment 4 bases; nucleotides outside the gene matches: 7. The DNA of the CDR3 is TGTGCCAGCAGCCAAGTTTCGACAGGGGGCAGGTACGAGCAGTACTTC. Protein sequence: CASSQVSTGGRYEQYF.

V gene TRBV6-5 combines with J gene TRBJ2-3, with TRBD1 as a possible D gene (5 bases). The CDR3 covers 15 residues. CDR1 MNHEY and CDR2 SVGAGI come from the germline V gene. V lost 0 bases and J 2 bases, leaving 9 bases between the germline ends. DNA of the CDR3: TGTGCCAGCAGTTACTCGGGGCAGAACACAGATACGCAGTATTTT. It is translated as CASSYSGQNTDTQYF.

The chain uses TRBV7-2 and TRBJ2-3; D is undetermined. CDR3 length equals 16 residues. V lost 3 bases and J lost 0, with 13 bases in between. Per germline, CDR1 SGHTA and CDR2 FQGNSA. This chain's CDR3 is CASSLGPPLSTDTQYF. CDR3 DNA sequence: TGTGCCAGCAGCTTGGGCCCTCCTCTGAGCACAGATACGCAGTATTTT.

This chain uses TRBV4-3 with TRBJ1-2; D may be TRBD1 (5 bases). The CDR3 contains 14 residues. V lost 1 base to trimming and J lost 7 bases, with 13 bases between them. Germline CDR1 reads LGHNA; CDR2 reads YSLEER. This CDR3 is CASSQGYQGGGYTF. CDR3 DNA: TGCGCCAGCAGCCAAGGGTACCAGGGAGGTGGCTACACCTTC.

The chain employs TRBV4-1 and TRBJ1-5; TRBD1 matches 7 bases. The V segment lost 1 base and the J segment 6 bases; nucleotides outside the gene matches: 9. The CDR3 is made up of 16 amino acids. Germline V lookup: CDR1 MGHRA, CDR2 YSYEKL. As DNA, the CDR3 is TGCGCCAGCAGCCAAGTGGGAAGGGGGCCAGGTCAGCCCCAGCATTTT. As protein: CASSQVGRGPGQPQHF.

This sequence joins TRBV18 and TRBJ2-2; D unresolved. The V gene's germline CDR1 is KGHSH and CDR2 LQKENI. The ends were cut back, 1 base at V and 3 bases at J, with 9 bases in the middle. The CDR3 runs 15 residues. CDR3 nucleotide sequence: TGTGCCAGCTCACCACAGCAGGTCGACACCGGGGAGCTGTTTTTT. Its translation: CASSPQQVDTGELFF.

This chain links TRBV11-2 with TRBJ2-1; the match to TRBD2 covers 7 bases. The V and J ends lost 0 bases and 2 bases, in that order; junction bases with no gene match: 7. This CDR3 has 17 amino acids. Germline-derived CDR1 and CDR2 are SGHAT and FQNNGV. In nucleotides, the CDR3 is TGTGCCAGCAGCTTAGATGTCGCTAGCGGAACCTACAATGAGCAGTTCTTC. Protein product: CASSLDVASGTYNEQFF. Full variable domain (rest looked up from reference TRBV11-2 and TRBJ2-1): EAGVAQSPRYKIIEKRQSVAFWCNPISGHATLYWYQQILGQGPKLLIQFQNNGVVDDSQLPKDRFSAERLKGVDSTLKIQPAKLEDSAVYLCASSLDVASGTYNEQFFGPGTRLTVL.

In this sample, this clonotype turned up many times. The genes are TRBV12-3 or TRBV12-4 and TRBJ2-1, with D perhaps matching TRBD1 (6 bases). The CDR3 extends over 17 amino acids. V was shortened by 4 bases and J by 9 bases, with 25 bases between the two germline ends. CDR3: CASSSTGWGRVDSEQFF. CDR3 DNA: TGTGCCAGCAGTTCCACGGGGTGGGGGCGCGTCGACAGTGAGCAGTTCTTC.